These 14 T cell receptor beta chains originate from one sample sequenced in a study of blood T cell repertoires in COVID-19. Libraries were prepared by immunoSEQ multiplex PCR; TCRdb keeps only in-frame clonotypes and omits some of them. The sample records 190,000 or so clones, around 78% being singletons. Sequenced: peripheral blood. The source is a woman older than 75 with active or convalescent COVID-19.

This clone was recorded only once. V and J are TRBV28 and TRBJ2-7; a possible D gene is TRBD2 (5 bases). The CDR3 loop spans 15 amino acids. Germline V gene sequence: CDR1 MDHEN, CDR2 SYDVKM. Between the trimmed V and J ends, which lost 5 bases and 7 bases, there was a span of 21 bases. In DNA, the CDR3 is TGTGCCAGCAGTACCCCCGGGAACGTAGTTCGGGAGCAGTACTTC. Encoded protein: CASSTPGNVVREQYF.

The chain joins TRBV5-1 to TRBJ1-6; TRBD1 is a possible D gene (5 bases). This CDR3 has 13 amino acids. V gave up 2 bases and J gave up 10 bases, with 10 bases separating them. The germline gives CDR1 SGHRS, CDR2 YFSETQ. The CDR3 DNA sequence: TGCGCCAGCAGCTTAAAGCGGGACTCACCCCTCCACTTT. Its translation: CASSLKRDSPLHF.

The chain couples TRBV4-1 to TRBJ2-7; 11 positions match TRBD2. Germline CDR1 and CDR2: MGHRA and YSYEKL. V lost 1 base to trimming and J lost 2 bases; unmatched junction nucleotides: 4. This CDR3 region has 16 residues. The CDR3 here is CASSQGTSGQAYEQYF. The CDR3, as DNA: TGCGCCAGCAGCCAAGGGACTAGCGGGCAAGCCTACGAGCAGTACTTC.

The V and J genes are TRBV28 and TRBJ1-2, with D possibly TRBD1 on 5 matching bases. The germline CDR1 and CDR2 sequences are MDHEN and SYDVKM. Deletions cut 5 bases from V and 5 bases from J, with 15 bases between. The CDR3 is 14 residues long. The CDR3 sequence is CASSPRPDSYGYTF. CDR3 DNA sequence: TGTGCCAGCAGTCCCCGCCCCGACAGTTATGGCTACACCTTC.

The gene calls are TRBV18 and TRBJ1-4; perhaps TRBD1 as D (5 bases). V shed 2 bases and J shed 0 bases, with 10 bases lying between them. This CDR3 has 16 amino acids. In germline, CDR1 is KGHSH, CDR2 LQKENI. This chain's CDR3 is CASSPSTATTNEKLFF. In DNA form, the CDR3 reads TGTGCCAGCTCACCATCGACAGCTACAACTAATGAAAAACTGTTTTTT.

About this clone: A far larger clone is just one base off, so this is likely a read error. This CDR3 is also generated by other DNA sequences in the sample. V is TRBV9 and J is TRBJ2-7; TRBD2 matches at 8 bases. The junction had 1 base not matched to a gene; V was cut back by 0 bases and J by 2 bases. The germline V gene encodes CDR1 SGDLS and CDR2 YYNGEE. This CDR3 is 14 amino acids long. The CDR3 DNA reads TGTGCCAGCAGCGTAGCGGGGGGGACCTACGAGCAGTACTTC. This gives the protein CASSVAGGTYEQYF.

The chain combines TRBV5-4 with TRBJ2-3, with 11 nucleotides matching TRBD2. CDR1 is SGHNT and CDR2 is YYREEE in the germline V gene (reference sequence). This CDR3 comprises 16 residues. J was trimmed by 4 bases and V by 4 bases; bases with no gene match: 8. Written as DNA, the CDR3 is TGTGCCAGCAGCCCGGATAGCGGGGGGGTCGCAGATACGCAGTATTTT. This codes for CASSPDSGGVADTQYF.

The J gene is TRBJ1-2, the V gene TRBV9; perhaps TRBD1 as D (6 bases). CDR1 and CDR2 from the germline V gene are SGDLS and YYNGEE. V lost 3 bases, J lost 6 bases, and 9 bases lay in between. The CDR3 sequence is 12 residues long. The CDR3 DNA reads TGTGCCAGCAGCGAACAGGGAGATGGCTACACCTTC. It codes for CASSEQGDGYTF. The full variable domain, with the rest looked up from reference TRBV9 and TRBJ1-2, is DSGVTQTPKHLITATGQRVTLRCSPRSGDLSVYWYQQSLDQGLQFLIQYYNGEERAKGNILERFSAQQFPDLHSELNLSSLELGDSALYFCASSEQGDGYTFGSGTRLTVV.

The DNA of the CDR3 is TGCAGTGCTAGAGATACAGTCCCGCAGTTCTTC. Encoded protein: CSARDTVPQFF. The chain uses TRBV20-1 and TRBJ2-1; D call uncertain. Germline V lookup: CDR1 DFQATT, CDR2 SNEGSKA (reference sequence). This CDR3 is built from 11 residues. Trimming stripped 0 bases from V and 12 bases from J, with 9 bases between.

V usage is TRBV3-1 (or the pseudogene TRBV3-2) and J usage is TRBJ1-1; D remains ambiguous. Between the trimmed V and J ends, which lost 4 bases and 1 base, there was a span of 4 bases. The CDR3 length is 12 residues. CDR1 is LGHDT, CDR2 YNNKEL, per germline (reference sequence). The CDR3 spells CASSPGNTEAFF. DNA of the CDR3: TGTGCCAGCAGCCCGGGGAACACTGAAGCTTTCTTT.

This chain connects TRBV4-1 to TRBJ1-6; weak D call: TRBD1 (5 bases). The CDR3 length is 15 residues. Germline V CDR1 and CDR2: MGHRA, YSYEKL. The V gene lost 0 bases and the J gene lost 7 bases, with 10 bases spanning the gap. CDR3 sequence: CASSQERGLNSPLHF. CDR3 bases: TGCGCCAGCAGCCAAGAGCGGGGACTAAATTCACCCCTCCACTTT.

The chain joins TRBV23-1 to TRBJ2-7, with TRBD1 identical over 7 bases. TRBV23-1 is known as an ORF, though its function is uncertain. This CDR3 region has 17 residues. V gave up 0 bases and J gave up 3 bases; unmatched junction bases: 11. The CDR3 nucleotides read TGCGCCAGCAGTCAATCTCCACCCTGGACAGGAGACTACGAGCAGTACTTC. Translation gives CASSQSPPWTGDYEQYF.

In nucleotides, the CDR3 is TGTGCCAGCTCACCACCGAGGACAGGGAAGACCGGGGAGCTGTTTTTT. It translates to CASSPPRTGKTGELFF. This chain joins TRBV18 and TRBJ2-2; 8 bases align to TRBD1. CDR3 size: 16 residues. With 0 bases clipped from V and 5 bases from J, the junction kept 5 bases outside the gene matches. Germline CDR1 and CDR2: KGHSH and LQKENI.

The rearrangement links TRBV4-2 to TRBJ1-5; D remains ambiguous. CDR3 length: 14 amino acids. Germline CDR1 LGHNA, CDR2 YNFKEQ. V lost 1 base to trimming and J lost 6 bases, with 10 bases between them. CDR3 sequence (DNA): TGTGCCAGCAGCCAAGGTAGCACCCTTCAGCCCCAGCATTTT. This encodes CASSQGSTLQPQHF.